Listed here are 29 T cell receptor beta chains from one sample, sequenced in a study of OX40 agonist ivuxolimab in advanced cancers. Measured with immunoSEQ multiplex PCR; TCRdb has only the in-frame clones, and not every one. The table records about 71,000 clones, 86% of them present only once. Here the sequenced sample was CD4+ or CD8+ T cells sorted from blood, taken in a trial of the OX40 agonist ivuxolimab. All receptors derive from an adult with an advanced solid tumor such as melanoma, head and neck, liver or kidney cancer.

V usage is TRBV9 and J usage is TRBJ2-1; 8 bases fit TRBD1. Germline V CDR1 and CDR2: SGDLS, YYNGEE. Trimming cost V 4 bases and J 3 bases; bases outside gene matches: 6. The CDR3 totals 15 residues. The CDR3 DNA sequence: TGTGCCAGCAGCCCGCGGACAGGGCACTACAATGAGCAGTTCTTC. Translated, it gives CASSPRTGHYNEQFF. Looking up the rest from reference TRBV9 and TRBJ2-1 gives the full variable domain: DSGVTQTPKHLITATGQRVTLRCSPRSGDLSVYWYQQSLDQGLQFLIQYYNGEERAKGNILERFSAQQFPDLHSELNLSSLELGDSALYFCASSPRTGHYNEQFFGPGTRLTVL.

The J gene is TRBJ1-5, the V gene TRBV19; no clear D. CDR3 size: 15 residues. The germline V gene has CDR1 LNHDA and CDR2 SQIVND (reference sequence). Trimming shortened V by 5 bases and J by 0 bases, and 11 bases separated the two germline ends. CDR3 protein: CASSFAANSNQPQHF. In DNA, the CDR3 is TGTGCCAGTAGTTTCGCAGCGAATAGCAATCAGCCCCAGCATTTT.

The V call is TRBV18, the J call TRBJ2-1; 14 nucleotides agree with TRBD2. The CDR3 runs 16 residues. Germline-derived CDR1 and CDR2 are KGHSH and LQKENI. V lost 4 bases to trimming and J lost 4 bases; unmatched junction nucleotides: 3. The CDR3 reads CASSLRLAGGYNEQFF. CDR3 sequence (DNA): TGTGCCAGCTCACTTCGACTAGCGGGAGGGTACAATGAGCAGTTCTTC.

This clone was observed a handful of times. The gene calls are TRBV19 and TRBJ1-5; 9 nucleotides match TRBD1. CDR3 size: 14 residues. Unmatched junction bases numbered 7, after V lost 7 bases and J lost 6 bases. CDR1 and CDR2 from the germline V gene are LNHDA and SQIVND (reference sequence). The CDR3 spells CASTQTGGRQPQHF. The DNA for the CDR3 is TGTGCCAGTACCCAGACAGGGGGGCGTCAGCCCCAGCATTTT.

The chain carries TRBV27 and TRBJ2-3; D ambiguous. The V gene's germline CDR1 is MNHEY and CDR2 SMNVEV (reference sequence). This CDR3 comprises 14 residues. Trimming left V 4 bases short and J 0 bases short, with 8 bases between. CDR3 in amino acids: CASSYGSSTDTQYF. For the CDR3, the DNA is TGTGCCAGCAGTTACGGATCTAGCACAGATACGCAGTATTTT.

This clone was counted only a few times. This chain uses TRBV7-2 with TRBJ1-1; D is undetermined. V dropped 0 bases and J dropped 10 bases, with 9 bases sitting between them. The CDR3 totals 12 residues. From germline, CDR1 is SGHTA and CDR2 FQGNSA. The CDR3 loop is CASSLAIGVAFF. For the CDR3, the DNA is TGTGCCAGCAGCTTAGCGATTGGTGTAGCTTTCTTT.

The chain uses TRBV9 and TRBJ2-7; 12 positions agree with TRBD2. Per germline, CDR1 SGDLS and CDR2 YYNGEE. Trimming removed 4 bases from V and 0 bases from J; junction bases left unmatched: 8. This CDR3 has 17 amino acids. The CDR3 region is CASSSGTSGSYSYEQYF. CDR3 nucleotides: TGTGCCAGCAGCTCCGGGACTAGCGGGTCGTACTCCTACGAGCAGTACTTC.

The rearrangement joins TRBV27 to TRBJ2-5, with a possible D match to TRBD1 (6 bases). The CDR3 consists of 15 residues. Per the germline V gene, CDR1 is MNHEY and CDR2 is SMNVEV (reference sequence). The V end lost 6 bases, the J end lost 4 bases, and 18 bases lay between the germline ends. As DNA, the CDR3 is TGTGCCAGCAGGCGATCTACAGGGTTGGCAGAGACCCAGTACTTC. Translating gives CASRRSTGLAETQYF.

This clone was detected only once. CDR3 amino acids: CASSSATGGVGYTF. CDR3 sequence (DNA): TGTGCCAGCAGCTCGGCGACAGGGGGCGTTGGCTACACCTTC. The chain joins TRBV5-4 to TRBJ1-2, with 10 bases matching TRBD1. The CDR3 totals 14 residues. CDR1 is SGHNT and CDR2 is YYREEE in the germline V gene (reference sequence). Trimming removed 3 bases from V and 7 bases from J; junction bases left unmatched: 6.

This clone is deemed large. V gene TRBV18 combines with J gene TRBJ1-4, with D perhaps TRBD1 (5 bases). The V and J ends lost 2 bases and 8 bases respectively, with 9 bases between them. Germline values: CDR1 KGHSH, CDR2 LQKENI. The length of the CDR3 is 13 residues. For the CDR3, the DNA is TGTGCCAGCTCACCAGGGGCTGGGGAAAAACTGTTTTTT. Amino acids: CASSPGAGEKLFF.

The genes are TRBV11-3 and TRBJ1-1, with a weak D call TRBD1 (6 bases). The germline gives CDR1 SGHNT, CDR2 YENEEA. Trimming stripped 6 bases from V and 3 bases from J, with 11 bases between. The CDR3 has 13 amino acids. The CDR3 bases are TGTGCCAGCAGTCAGGACAGTTACACTGAAGCTTTCTTT. It yields the protein CASSQDSYTEAFF.

V and J are TRBV18 and TRBJ1-1; TRBD1 might be the D (5 bases). The CDR3 length is 15 residues. Trimming removed 1 base from V and 0 bases from J, with 9 bases in between. Germline V CDR1 and CDR2: KGHSH, LQKENI. The CDR3 region has the DNA TGTGCCAGCTCACCACTCTCAGGGTTGAACACTGAAGCTTTCTTT. Translating it yields CASSPLSGLNTEAFF.

The V call is TRBV29-1, the J call TRBJ2-3; D is possibly TRBD1 (5 bases). Germline V gives CDR1 SQVTM, CDR2 ANQGSEA. V lost 7 bases, J lost 0 bases, and 14 bases lay in between. The CDR3 consists of 14 residues. CDR3 nucleotide sequence: TGCAGCGCCTTGAGGACAACTAGCACAGATACGCAGTATTTT. Amino acids: CSALRTTSTDTQYF.

The chain uses TRBV11-3 and TRBJ2-1; the D gene is possibly TRBD1 (6 bases). Germline CDR1 SGHNT, CDR2 YENEEA. The CDR3 sequence is 14 residues long. V was shortened by 5 bases and J by 4 bases, with 12 bases between the two germline ends. The CDR3 spells CASSQNRAYNEQFF. The CDR3 coding sequence is TGTGCCAGCAGCCAGAACAGGGCTTACAATGAGCAGTTCTTC. Full variable domain (missing parts from reference TRBV11-3 and TRBJ2-1): EAGVVQSPRYKIIEKKQPVAFWCNPISGHNTLYWYLQNLGQGPELLIRYENEEAVDDSQLPKDRFSAERLKGVDSTLKIQPAELGDSAVYLCASSQNRAYNEQFFGPGTRLTVL.

The V gene is TRBV19, the J gene TRBJ1-5; possibly TRBD1 for D (5 bases). Per germline, CDR1 LNHDA and CDR2 SQIVND (reference sequence). V was trimmed by 5 bases and J by 4 bases, leaving 15 bases between them. The CDR3 contains 15 residues. The CDR3 DNA sequence: TGTGCCAGTAGTGCCCACGGGGGGGGGAATCAGCCCCAGCATTTT. It is translated as CASSAHGGGNQPQHF.

The genes are TRBV7-9 and TRBJ1-5, with a weak D call TRBD1 (5 bases). Germline-derived CDR1 and CDR2 are SEHNR and FQNEAQ (reference sequence). The V end was cut by 3 bases, the J end by 10 bases, with 10 bases between. The length of the CDR3 is 12 residues. The CDR3 nucleotides are TGTGCCAGCAGCTTTCCAGACAGACCCCAGCATTTT. This encodes CASSFPDRPQHF. Variable domain in full (rest from reference TRBV7-9 and TRBJ1-5): DTGVSQNPRHKITKRGQNVTFRCDPISEHNRLYWYRQTLGQGPEFLTYFQNEAQLEKSRLLSDRFSAERPKGSFSTLEIQRTEQGDSAMYLCASSFPDRPQHFGDGTRLSIL.

The V gene is TRBV2, the J gene TRBJ1-4, with D possibly matching TRBD1 (5 bases). V lost 10 bases and J 5 bases, leaving 17 bases between the germline ends. CDR3 length equals 14 residues. The V gene's germline CDR1 is SNHLY and CDR2 FYNNEI. In DNA, the CDR3 is TGTGCCACCTCGGTGGACATAGGGAATGAAAAACTGTTTTTT. Its protein product is CATSVDIGNEKLFF.

The CDR3 sequence is CASRTGSNQPQHF. For the CDR3, the DNA is TGTGCCAGCAGGACAGGGAGCAATCAGCCCCAGCATTTT. The chain uses TRBV28 and TRBJ1-5, with TRBD1 identical over 7 bases. The V and J ends lost 6 bases and 1 base, in that order; junction bases with no gene match: 0. The germline V gene has CDR1 MDHEN and CDR2 SYDVKM. This CDR3 is built from 13 residues.

V is TRBV7-3 and J is TRBJ1-5, with 8 bases matching TRBD1. Germline V CDR1 and CDR2: SGHTA, FQGTGA. V shed 4 bases, J shed 4 bases, and the junction held 12 bases outside the gene matches. There are 17 residues in the CDR3. CDR3 DNA sequence: TGTGCCAGCAGCTCCAGAACAGAGGACAGGGAGAATCAGCCCCAGCATTTT. Protein sequence: CASSSRTEDRENQPQHF.

This sequence joins TRBV5-4 and TRBJ1-4; the D is unclear. The V and J ends lost 3 bases and 4 bases respectively, with 10 bases between them. The CDR3 is 14 residues long. Germline V gene sequence: CDR1 SGHNT, CDR2 YYREEE (reference sequence). In nucleotides, the CDR3 is TGTGCCAGCAGCTCTCGGGAGGTTAATGAAAAACTGTTTTTT. The encoded protein is CASSSREVNEKLFF. Full variable domain (remainder filled in from reference TRBV5-4 and TRBJ1-4): ETGVTQSPTHLIKTRGQQVTLRCSSQSGHNTVSWYQQALGQGPQFIFQYYREEENGRGNFPPRFSGLQFPNYSSELNVNALELDDSALYLCASSSREVNEKLFFGSGTQLSVL.

The chain carries TRBV6-1 and TRBJ2-7, with D unresolved. The V end lost 7 bases, the J end lost 1 base, and 5 bases lay between the germline ends. The CDR3 is made up of 11 amino acids. Per germline, CDR1 MNHNS and CDR2 SASEGT. CDR3 sequence: CASTRSYEQYF. The CDR3 DNA is TGTGCCAGCACACGTTCCTACGAGCAGTACTTC.

The rearrangement joins TRBV9 to TRBJ2-1; 10 positions agree with TRBD2. The CDR3 is 18 residues long. J lost 8 bases, V lost 0 bases, and 14 bases had no gene match. Germline V gene lookup returns CDR1 SGDLS and CDR2 YYNGEE. DNA of the CDR3: TGTGCCAGCAGCGTAGCCAGAACTATAGCGGGAGGTGGTGATGAGCAGTTCTTC. This translates into CASSVARTIAGGGDEQFF.

The CDR3 loop is CASSRTFSYEQYF. Written as DNA, the CDR3 is TGTGCCAGTAGTAGGACGTTCTCCTACGAGCAGTACTTC. The chain joins TRBV19 to TRBJ2-7, with D unresolved. The V and J ends lost 4 bases and 0 bases respectively, with 7 bases between them. Germline assignment: CDR1 LNHDA and CDR2 SQIVND (reference sequence). The CDR3 extends over 13 amino acids.

The V gene is TRBV4-2, the J gene TRBJ2-1; tentative D call: TRBD2 (6 bases). The CDR3 loop spans 15 amino acids. In germline, CDR1 is LGHNA, CDR2 YNFKEQ. Trimming pared 0 bases from V and 1 base from J, leaving 7 bases between. CDR3 in amino acids: CASSQDSGSYNEQFF. DNA of the CDR3: TGTGCCAGCAGCCAAGATAGCGGATCCTACAATGAGCAGTTCTTC.

This chain joins TRBV28 and TRBJ2-7; D unresolved. The CDR3 has 14 residues. Trimming removed 6 bases at V and 0 bases at J, with 12 bases between. CDR1 and CDR2 (germline): MDHEN, SYDVKM. The CDR3 loop reads CASSRGGSSYEQYF. The CDR3, as DNA: TGTGCCAGCAGCCGAGGTGGCAGCTCCTACGAGCAGTACTTC.

The V gene is TRBV19, the J gene TRBJ2-1, with a weak D call TRBD2 (5 bases). V dropped 5 bases and J dropped 4 bases, with 15 bases sitting between them. This CDR3 region has 15 residues. Germline-derived CDR1 and CDR2 are LNHDA and SQIVND (reference sequence). The CDR3 loop reads CASSLLGNLYNEQFF. Written as DNA, the CDR3 is TGTGCCAGTAGTCTACTAGGGAACCTTTACAATGAGCAGTTCTTC. Complete variable domain (other parts from reference TRBV19 and TRBJ2-1): DGGITQSPKYLFRKEGQNVTLSCEQNLNHDAMYWYRQDPGQGLRLIYYSQIVNDFQKGDIAEGYSVSREKKESFPLTVTSAQKNPTAFYLCASSLLGNLYNEQFFGPGTRLTVL.

This clone has only one observation. The chain joins TRBV28 to TRBJ1-1, with D perhaps TRBD1 (6 bases). The CDR3 totals 13 residues. The V gene lost 8 bases and the J gene lost 1 base, with 11 bases spanning the gap. CDR1 is MDHEN, CDR2 SYDVKM, per germline. The CDR3: CASVGGQNTEAFF. DNA for the CDR3: TGTGCCAGCGTAGGGGGTCAGAACACTGAAGCTTTCTTT.

The V and J genes are TRBV4-3 and TRBJ1-1, with a weak D call TRBD1 (5 bases). The CDR3 has 13 residues. V gave up 0 bases and J gave up 3 bases, with 5 bases separating them. Germline values: CDR1 LGHNA, CDR2 YSLEER. CDR3 nucleotides: TGCGCCAGCAGCCAAGAGACAGACACTGAAGCTTTCTTT. Amino acids: CASSQETDTEAFF.

V gene TRBV28 combines with J gene TRBJ1-3; unclear D gene. The CDR3 spans 13 residues. Deletions cut 7 bases from V and 1 base from J, with 8 bases between. CDR1 is MDHEN and CDR2 is SYDVKM in the germline V gene. CDR3 coding DNA: TGTGCCAGCAATCGGGCATCTGGAAACACCATATATTTT. Residues: CASNRASGNTIYF. Variable domain in full (rest from reference TRBV28 and TRBJ1-3): DVKVTQSSRYLVKRTGEKVFLECVQDMDHENMFWYRQDPGLGLRLIYFSYDVKMKEKGDIPEGYSVSREKKERFSLILESASTNQTSMYLCASNRASGNTIYFGEGSWLTVV.